The clone carrying this TCR beta chain ranks as medium-sized (0.01 to 0.1%) in terms of frequency. Its antigen is not identified. CDR1 is SGHNT and CDR2 is YYREEE in the germline V gene (reference sequence). The CDR3 is 13 amino acids. This sample was taken from a study of T cell clusters in autoimmune cytopenias. Study results and limitations: TRB repertoire shifts in secondary cytopenia and chronic lymphocytic leukemia mostly reflected lymphoma, not autoimmunity.

Multiplex touch-down PCR amplified TRB using TRB-A and TRB-B pools in one tube. TCRdb derives one entry per CDR3 protein from the multiplex PCR reads, leaving out DNA. The table counts fewer than 5,000 distinct CDR3 sequences; approximately 15% lies in the top ten. Each sample's input was around 270 ng genomic DNA, 38,000 or so genome equivalents. These same records also appear under a second study, on T cell repertoires in aging, cancer and after chemotherapy. This second report adds: About 8.8 million TCR reads made up the full dataset. Age-matched healthy donors had significantly more diverse, less clonal blood TCR repertoires than untreated cancer patients. Immunological memory after chemotherapy cannot be judged from the repertoire data.

The source material was peripheral blood. The chain couples TRBV5-4 to TRBJ2-7. This receptor was obtained from a human donor in good health. CDR3 sequence: CASSHAFSYEQYF.